This T cell receptor (beta chain) was identified in a study of T-cell reconstitution after alpha-beta-depleted transplantation in children. Study-wide results and limits: It was surviving recipient T cells and thymic progenitors that gave some patients high TCRbeta diversity at day 60.

It was with unique molecular identifiers that the TCRbeta library was prepared. TCRdb ran MiXCR on the PCR reads and lists one entry per CDR3 protein. The table lists over 200,000 distinct CDR3 sequences, 11% of them singletons. This clonotype was counted ten times or more. Its matching antigen is unknown. Per the germline V gene, CDR1 is DFQATT and CDR2 is SNEGSKA (reference sequence). Trimming stripped 6 bases from V and 1 base from J, with 16 bases between. The CDR3 sequence is 15 residues long. The chain carries TRBV20-1 and TRBJ2-1; a possible D gene is TRBD2 (5 bases). The TCR was taken from a child younger than two with acute myeloid leukemia, due to receive a stem cell transplant. This specimen consisted of PBMCs, obtained before TCRalphabeta/CD19-depleted stem cell transplant. The CDR3: CSAFMAGQSYNEQFF. The CDR3, as DNA: TGCAGTGCATTCATGGCGGGCCAGTCCTACAATGAGCAGTTCTTC.